The source of this TCR beta chain is a study of blood T cell repertoires in COVID-19. J was trimmed by 7 bases and V by 3 bases; bases with no gene match: 12. CDR1 and CDR2 (germline): LGHNA, YSLEER. The CDR3 contains 16 residues. Only in-frame clones appear in the TCRdb table, and some are missing; sequencing was by immunoSEQ multiplex PCR. Among approximately 170,000 clones, approximately 81% were seen once, and the ten largest hold roughly 8%. Sequencing input: PBMCs or T cells enriched from blood (not recorded which). The origin of this receptor is a woman aged 50 to 65 who had recovered from COVID-19. The gene calls are TRBV4-3 and TRBJ1-2, with 9 bases aligning to TRBD1. As DNA, the CDR3 is TGCGCCAGCAGCCAGGGAACCGGGACAGGGAGTGGTGGCTACACCTTC. Protein product: CASSQGTGTGSGGYTF.